This T cell receptor (beta chain) was documented in a study of T cell responses to AZD1222 COVID-19 vaccine. Overall study findings and caveats: After two AZD1222 doses, spike-specific TCR breadth and depth rose versus day 0.

V dropped 2 bases and J dropped 4 bases, with 14 bases sitting between them. The CDR3 covers 14 residues. Germline CDR1 and CDR2: GTSNPN and SVGIG (reference sequence). Turning to this clone: Its antigen remains unknown.

Sequencing used immunoSEQ multiplex PCR; TCRdb keeps in-frame clones, though not all of them. Of 160,000 or so clones in the sample, over 80% were seen once. The clonotype comes from an adult in good health. The sequences come from peripheral blood, collected on day 0 of AZD1222 vaccination. V and J are TRBV30 and TRBJ1-2, with D unclear. The CDR3 is CAWSKQPSPYGYTF. The CDR3, as DNA: TGTGCCTGGAGTAAACAGCCCAGCCCCTATGGCTACACCTTC. Using reference TRBV30 and TRBJ1-2 for the parts outside the CDR3, the full variable domain is SQTIHQWPATLVQPVGSPLSLECTVEGTSNPNLYWYRQAAGRGLQLLFYSVGIGQISSEVPQNLSASRPQDRQFILSSKKLLLSDSGFYLCAWSKQPSPYGYTFGSGTRLTVV.